This passage covers 10 T cell receptor beta chains from one sample sequenced in a study of ipilimumab plus nivolumab after autologous stem cell transplantation. TCRdb's table, derived via immunoSEQ multiplex PCR, lists solely in-frame clones and lacks some. The sample holds approximately 6,900 clones; 80% to 90% are singletons and the top ten take approximately 5.4%. This material consisted of PBMCs, taken in a trial of ipilimumab plus nivolumab as post-transplant consolidation. These receptors were collected from a female donor with multiple myeloma.

The chain combines TRBV11-2 with TRBJ2-3; D is undetermined. The CDR3 has 15 residues. V was clipped by 5 bases and J by 4 bases, with 16 bases between them. Germline V CDR1 and CDR2: SGHAT, FQNNGV. CDR3 region: CASSPDVWAADTQYF. The CDR3 bases are TGTGCCAGCAGCCCTGACGTTTGGGCGGCAGATACGCAGTATTTT.

V and J are TRBV7-2 and TRBJ1-2; D unclear. CDR1 is SGHTA and CDR2 is FQGNSA in the germline V gene. Between the trimmed V and J ends, which lost 4 bases and 5 bases, there was a span of 2 bases. This CDR3 contains 10 residues. CDR3 residues: CASSSYGYTF. The CDR3 DNA reads as TGTGCCAGCAGCTCTTATGGCTACACCTTC.

V gene TRBV27 combines with J gene TRBJ2-7; D gene ambiguous. CDR3 length: 13 residues. V lost 6 bases to trimming and J lost 0 bases, with 9 bases between them. The germline gives CDR1 MNHEY, CDR2 SMNVEV (reference sequence). The CDR3 nucleotides are TGTGCCAGCAGCCTTACCTACTCCTACGAGCAGTACTTC. It specifies CASSLTYSYEQYF.

This chain links TRBV5-1 with TRBJ2-7, with D perhaps being TRBD1 or TRBD2 (6 bases each). Trimming left V 0 bases short and J 0 bases short, with 22 bases between. In germline, CDR1 is SGHRS, CDR2 YFSETQ. The CDR3 extends over 19 amino acids. The CDR3 spells CASSLEPYPGARSSYEQYF. The CDR3 nucleotides read TGCGCCAGCAGCTTGGAGCCCTACCCGGGGGCGAGGAGCTCCTACGAGCAGTACTTC.

This chain's CDR3 is CASSASTGVEQYF. CDR3 nucleotides: TGTGCCAGCAGCGCCTCGACAGGGGTAGAGCAGTACTTC. The V and J genes are TRBV9 and TRBJ2-7; 8 bases align to TRBD1. The germline V gene has CDR1 SGDLS and CDR2 YYNGEE. The CDR3 has 13 amino acids. J gave up 7 bases and V 3 bases, and 6 bases lay outside the gene matches.

J is TRBJ2-1 and V is TRBV21-1; the table's D call, TRBD1, has no DNA check behind it. TRBV21-1 is noted as a pseudogene. CDR3 size: 16 residues. CDR3 bases: TGTGCCAGGCGCCTTGCCCAGGACAGGGGATACAATGAGCAGTTCTTC. It codes for CARRLAQDRGYNEQFF.

The V call is TRBV10-3, the J call TRBJ1-6; 9 nucleotides match TRBD1. The junction had 6 bases not matched to a gene; V was cut back by 4 bases and J by 14 bases. Per germline, CDR1 ENHRY and CDR2 SYGVKD. The CDR3 totals 13 residues. This CDR3 reads CAISGGQGVTLHF. The CDR3 DNA follows: TGTGCCATCAGTGGGGGACAGGGTGTCACCCTCCACTTT.

This chain joins TRBV5-6 and TRBJ1-2; weak D call: TRBD1 (5 bases). With 0 bases removed from V and 8 bases from J, the gap between germline ends came to 11 bases. The CDR3 runs to 13 residues. Per the germline V gene, CDR1 is SGHDT and CDR2 is YYEEEE. Here the CDR3 DNA reads TGTGCCAGCAGCTTGGCCGCAGGGTACGGCTACACCTTC. This gives the protein CASSLAAGYGYTF.

This chain joins TRBV18 and TRBJ2-7, with D unclear. The CDR3 has 14 amino acids. Trimming took 10 bases from V and 0 from J, leaving 16 bases between them. Germline assignment: CDR1 KGHSH and CDR2 LQKENI. The CDR3 spells CATKVSAVSYEQYF. The CDR3 nucleotides are TGTGCCACCAAGGTCAGCGCCGTCTCCTACGAGCAGTACTTC.

This chain uses TRBV11-2 with TRBJ2-7; TRBD1 matches 7 bases. The trim removed 0 bases at V and 3 bases at J, leaving 5 bases unmatched. Per germline, CDR1 SGHAT and CDR2 FQNNGV. This CDR3 contains 15 residues. The CDR3 region has the DNA TGTGCCAGCAGCTTAGACGGACAGGAATACTACGAGCAGTACTTC. Amino acid sequence: CASSLDGQEYYEQYF.